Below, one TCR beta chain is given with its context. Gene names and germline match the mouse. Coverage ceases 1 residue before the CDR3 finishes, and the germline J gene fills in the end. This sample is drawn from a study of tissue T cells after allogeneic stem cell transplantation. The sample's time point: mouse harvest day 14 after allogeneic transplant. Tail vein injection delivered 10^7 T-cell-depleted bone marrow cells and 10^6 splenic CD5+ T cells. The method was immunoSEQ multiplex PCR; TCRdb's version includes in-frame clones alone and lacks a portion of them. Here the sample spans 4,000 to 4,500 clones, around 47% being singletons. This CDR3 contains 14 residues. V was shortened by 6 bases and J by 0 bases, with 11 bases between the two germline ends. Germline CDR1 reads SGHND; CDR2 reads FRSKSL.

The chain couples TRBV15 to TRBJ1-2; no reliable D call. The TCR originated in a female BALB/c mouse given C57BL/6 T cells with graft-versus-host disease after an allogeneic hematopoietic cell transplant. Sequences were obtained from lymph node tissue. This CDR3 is CASSSGRTNSDYTF. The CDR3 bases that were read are TGTGCCAGCAGCTCAGGACGGACAAACTCCGACTACACC.